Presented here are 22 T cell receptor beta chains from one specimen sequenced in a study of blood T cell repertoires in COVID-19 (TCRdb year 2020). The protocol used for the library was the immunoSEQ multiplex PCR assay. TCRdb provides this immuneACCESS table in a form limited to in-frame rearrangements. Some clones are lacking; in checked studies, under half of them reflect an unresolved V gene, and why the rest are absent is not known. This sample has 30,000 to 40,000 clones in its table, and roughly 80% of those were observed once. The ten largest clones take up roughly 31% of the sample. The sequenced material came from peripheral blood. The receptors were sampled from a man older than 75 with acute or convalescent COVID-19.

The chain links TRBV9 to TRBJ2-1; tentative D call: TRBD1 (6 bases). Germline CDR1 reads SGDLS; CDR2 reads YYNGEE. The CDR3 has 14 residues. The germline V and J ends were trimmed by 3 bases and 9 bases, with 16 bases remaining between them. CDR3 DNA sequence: TGTGCCAGCAGCGCCCTAAGGGGGTTGGGTGAGCAGTTCTTC. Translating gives CASSALRGLGEQFF.

The CDR3 is CASGPRTGNSPLHF. For the CDR3, the DNA is TGTGCCAGCGGGCCACGAACGGGAAATTCACCCCTCCACTTT. The V gene is TRBV7-9, the J gene TRBJ1-6; D unresolved. This CDR3 has 14 residues. The germline V and J ends were trimmed by 8 bases and 7 bases, with 15 bases remaining between them. Germline assignment: CDR1 SEHNR and CDR2 FQNEAQ (reference sequence).

This chain's CDR3 is CASSPTVVPGANVLTF. DNA for the CDR3: TGCGCCAGCAGCCCGACAGTTGTGCCCGGGGCCAACGTCCTGACTTTC. The V gene is TRBV4-3, the J gene TRBJ2-6; tentative D call: TRBD1 (5 bases). Trimming stripped 4 bases from V and 4 bases from J, with 14 bases between. Germline loops: CDR1 LGHNA, CDR2 YSLEER. The CDR3 covers 16 residues.

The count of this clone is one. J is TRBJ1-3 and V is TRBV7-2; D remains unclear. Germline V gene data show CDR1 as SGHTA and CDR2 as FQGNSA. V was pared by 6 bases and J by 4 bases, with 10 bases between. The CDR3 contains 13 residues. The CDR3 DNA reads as TGTGCCAGCAGTACAGCCCGGGGAAACACCATATATTTT. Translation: CASSTARGNTIYF.

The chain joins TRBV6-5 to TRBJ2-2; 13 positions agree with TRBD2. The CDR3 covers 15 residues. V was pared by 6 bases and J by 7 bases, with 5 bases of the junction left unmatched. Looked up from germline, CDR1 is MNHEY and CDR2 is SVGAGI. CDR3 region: CASRGGLAGNGELFF. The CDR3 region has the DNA TGTGCCAGCAGAGGGGGACTAGCGGGAAACGGGGAGCTGTTTTTT.

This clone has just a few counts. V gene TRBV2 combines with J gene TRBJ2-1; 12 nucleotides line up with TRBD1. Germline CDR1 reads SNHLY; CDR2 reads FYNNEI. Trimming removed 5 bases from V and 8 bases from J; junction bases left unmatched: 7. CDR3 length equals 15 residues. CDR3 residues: CASSPGTGGIDEQFF. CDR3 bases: TGTGCCAGCAGTCCCGGGACAGGGGGCATCGATGAGCAGTTCTTC.

CDR3 amino acids: CASSPAGTGGYEQYF. The CDR3 DNA follows: TGTGCCAGTAGTCCTGCCGGGACAGGGGGCTACGAGCAGTACTTC. The chain recombines TRBV19 with TRBJ2-7; 11 bases are shared with TRBD1. The V gene's germline CDR1 is LNHDA and CDR2 SQIVND (reference sequence). This CDR3 is 15 amino acids long. J was trimmed by 3 bases and V by 5 bases; bases with no gene match: 6.

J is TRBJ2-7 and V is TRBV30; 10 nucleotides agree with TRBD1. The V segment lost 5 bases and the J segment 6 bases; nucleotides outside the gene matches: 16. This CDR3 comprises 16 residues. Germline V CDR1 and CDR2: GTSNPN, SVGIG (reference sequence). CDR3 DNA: TGTGCCTGGGCTCACCGACAGGGGGCGTTGTCCGGCGAGCAGTACTTC. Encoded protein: CAWAHRQGALSGEQYF. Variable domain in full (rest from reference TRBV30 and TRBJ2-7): SQTIHQWPATLVQPVGSPLSLECTVEGTSNPNLYWYRQAAGRGLQLLFYSVGIGQISSEVPQNLSASRPQDRQFILSSKKLLLSDSGFYLCAWAHRQGALSGEQYFGPGTRLTVT.

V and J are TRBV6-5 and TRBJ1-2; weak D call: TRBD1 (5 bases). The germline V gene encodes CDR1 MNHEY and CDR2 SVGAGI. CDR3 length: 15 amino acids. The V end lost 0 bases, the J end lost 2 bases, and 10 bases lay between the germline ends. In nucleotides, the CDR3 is TGTGCCAGCAGTTACTCCGGGGGAGCAAACTATGGCTACACCTTC. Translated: CASSYSGGANYGYTF.

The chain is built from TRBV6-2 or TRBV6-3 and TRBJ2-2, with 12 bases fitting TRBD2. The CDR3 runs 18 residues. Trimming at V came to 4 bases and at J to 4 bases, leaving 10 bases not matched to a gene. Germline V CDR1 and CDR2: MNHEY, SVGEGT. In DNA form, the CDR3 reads TGTGCCAGCAGTTGGCCCTCTAGCGGGAGGGTAGTCACCGGGGAGCTGTTTTTT. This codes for CASSWPSSGRVVTGELFF.

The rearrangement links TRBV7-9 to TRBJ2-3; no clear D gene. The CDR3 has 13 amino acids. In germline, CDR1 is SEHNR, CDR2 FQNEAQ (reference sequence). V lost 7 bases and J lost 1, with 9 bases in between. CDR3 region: CASTSRGTDTQYF. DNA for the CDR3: TGTGCCAGCACTTCCCGTGGCACAGATACGCAGTATTTT.

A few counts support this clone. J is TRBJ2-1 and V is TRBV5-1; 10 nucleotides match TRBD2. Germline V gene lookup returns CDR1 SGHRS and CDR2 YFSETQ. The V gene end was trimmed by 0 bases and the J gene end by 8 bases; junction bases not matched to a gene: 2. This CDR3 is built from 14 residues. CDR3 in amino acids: CASSLAGLADEQFF. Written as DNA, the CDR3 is TGCGCCAGCAGCTTGGCCGGACTAGCGGATGAGCAGTTCTTC.

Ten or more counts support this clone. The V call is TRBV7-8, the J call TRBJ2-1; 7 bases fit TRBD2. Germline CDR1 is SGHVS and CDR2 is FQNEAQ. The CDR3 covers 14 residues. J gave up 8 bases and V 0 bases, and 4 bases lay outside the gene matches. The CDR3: CASSLAGGFDEQFF. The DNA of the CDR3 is TGTGCCAGCAGCTTAGCCGGGGGGTTCGATGAGCAGTTCTTC.

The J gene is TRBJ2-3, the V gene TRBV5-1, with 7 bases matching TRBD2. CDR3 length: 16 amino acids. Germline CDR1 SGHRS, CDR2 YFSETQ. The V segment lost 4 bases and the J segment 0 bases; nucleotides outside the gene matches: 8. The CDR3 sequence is CASSSGTSPSTDTQYF. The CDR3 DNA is TGCGCCAGCAGCAGCGGGACTTCGCCTAGCACAGATACGCAGTATTTT.

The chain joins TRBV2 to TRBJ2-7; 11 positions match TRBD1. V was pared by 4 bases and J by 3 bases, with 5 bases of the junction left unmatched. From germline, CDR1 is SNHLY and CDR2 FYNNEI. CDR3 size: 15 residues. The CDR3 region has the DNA TGTGCCAGCAGTGGCCGGACAGGGGGCGGCTACGAGCAGTACTTC. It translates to CASSGRTGGGYEQYF.

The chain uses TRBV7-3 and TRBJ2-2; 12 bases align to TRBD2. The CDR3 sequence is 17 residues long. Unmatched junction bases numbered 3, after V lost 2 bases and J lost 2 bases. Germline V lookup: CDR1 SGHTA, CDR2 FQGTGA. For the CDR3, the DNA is TGTGCCAGCAGCTTATCCGGACTAGCGGGAAACACCGGGGAGCTGTTTTTT. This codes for CASSLSGLAGNTGELFF.

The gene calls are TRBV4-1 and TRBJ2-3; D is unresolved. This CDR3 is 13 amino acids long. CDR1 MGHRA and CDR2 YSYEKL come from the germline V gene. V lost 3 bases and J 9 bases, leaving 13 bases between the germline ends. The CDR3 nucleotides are TGCGCCAGCAGCCATCCCGTGCACAGAACGCAGTATTTT. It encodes CASSHPVHRTQYF.

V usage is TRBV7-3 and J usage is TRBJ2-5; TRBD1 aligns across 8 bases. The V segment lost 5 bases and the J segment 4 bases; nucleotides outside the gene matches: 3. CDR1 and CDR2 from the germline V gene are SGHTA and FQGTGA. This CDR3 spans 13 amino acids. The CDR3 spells CASSAGTGETQYF. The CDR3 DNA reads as TGTGCCAGCAGCGCCGGGACAGGAGAGACCCAGTACTTC.

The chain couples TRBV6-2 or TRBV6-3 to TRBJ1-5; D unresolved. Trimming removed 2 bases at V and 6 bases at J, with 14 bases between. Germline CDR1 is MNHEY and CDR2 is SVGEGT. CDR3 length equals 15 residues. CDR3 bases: TGTGCCAGCAGTTACCTTCGTAGCACCGGTCAGCCCCAGCATTTT. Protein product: CASSYLRSTGQPQHF.

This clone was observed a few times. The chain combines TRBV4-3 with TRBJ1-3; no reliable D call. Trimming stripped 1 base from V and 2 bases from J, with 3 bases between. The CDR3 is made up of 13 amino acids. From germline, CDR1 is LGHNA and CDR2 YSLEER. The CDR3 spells CASSQVAGNTIYF. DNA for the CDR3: TGCGCCAGCAGCCAAGTCGCTGGAAACACCATATATTTT.

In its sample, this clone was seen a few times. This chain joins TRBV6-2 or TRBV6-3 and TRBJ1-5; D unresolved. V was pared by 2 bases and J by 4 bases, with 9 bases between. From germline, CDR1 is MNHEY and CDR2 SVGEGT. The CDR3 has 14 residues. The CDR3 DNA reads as TGTGCCAGCAGTTACGGCGGCACTAATCAGCCCCAGCATTTT. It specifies CASSYGGTNQPQHF.

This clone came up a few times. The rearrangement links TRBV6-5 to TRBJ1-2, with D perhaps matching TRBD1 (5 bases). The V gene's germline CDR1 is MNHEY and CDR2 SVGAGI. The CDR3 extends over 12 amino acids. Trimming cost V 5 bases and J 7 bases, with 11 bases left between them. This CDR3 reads CASSRGLSGYTF. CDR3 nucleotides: TGTGCCAGCAGTAGGGGTTTAAGTGGCTACACCTTC.